This T cell receptor (beta chain) emerged from a study of T cells expressing NK-cell markers. CDR1 and CDR2 (germline): DFQATT, SNEGSKA (reference sequence). The CDR3 totals 20 residues. With the 5' RACE reads reprocessed, TCRdb shows one record per CDR3 protein and no DNA. The sample totals almost 450,000 distinct CDR3 sequences. The sequence was collected from a woman between 18 and 70 years old in good health. The V gene is TRBV20-1, the J gene TRBJ2-1; TCRdb selects TRBD2, and the lack of DNA leaves this call unchecked. The sample comprised blood T cells: a sorted CD56 or NKG2C T cell subset, CD4+ or CD8+ T cells, or bulk PBMC T cells (not recorded which). The CDR3 loop is CSARESGGLKRPSSYNEQFF.